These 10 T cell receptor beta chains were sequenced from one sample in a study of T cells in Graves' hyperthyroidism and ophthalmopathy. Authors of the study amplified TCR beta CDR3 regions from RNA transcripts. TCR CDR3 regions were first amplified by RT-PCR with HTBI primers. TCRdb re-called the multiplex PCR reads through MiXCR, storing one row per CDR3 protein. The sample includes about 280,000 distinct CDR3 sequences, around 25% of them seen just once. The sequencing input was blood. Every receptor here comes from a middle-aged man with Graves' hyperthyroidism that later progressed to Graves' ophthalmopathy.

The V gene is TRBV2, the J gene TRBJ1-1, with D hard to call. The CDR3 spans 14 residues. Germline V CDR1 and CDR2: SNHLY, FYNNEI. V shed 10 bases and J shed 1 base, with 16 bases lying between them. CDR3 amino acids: CATTFATGNTEAFF. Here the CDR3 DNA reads TGTGCCACAACTTTCGCGACTGGGAACACTGAAGCTTTCTTT.

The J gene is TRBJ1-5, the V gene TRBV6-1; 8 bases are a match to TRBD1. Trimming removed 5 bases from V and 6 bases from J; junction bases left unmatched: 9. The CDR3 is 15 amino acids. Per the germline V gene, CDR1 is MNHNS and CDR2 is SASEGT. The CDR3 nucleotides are TGTGCCAGCAGTCTTGACAGGGGAGGGGTTCAGCCCCAGCATTTT. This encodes CASSLDRGGVQPQHF.

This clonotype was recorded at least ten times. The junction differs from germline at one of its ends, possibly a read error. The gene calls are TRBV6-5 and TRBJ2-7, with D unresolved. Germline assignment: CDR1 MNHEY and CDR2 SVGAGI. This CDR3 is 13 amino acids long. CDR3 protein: CASSYSRTSWEEF. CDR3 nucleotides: TGTGCCAGCAGTTACTCTCGAACTTCCTGGGAAGAATTC.

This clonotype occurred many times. In nucleotides, the CDR3 is TGTGCCAGCAGTTTAAGGGGGGACTATGGCTACACCTTC. It encodes CASSLRGDYGYTF. The chain recombines TRBV12-3 or TRBV12-4 with TRBJ1-2, with a weak D call TRBD1 (6 bases). The CDR3 has 13 amino acids. V gave up 2 bases and J gave up 3 bases, with 7 bases separating them.

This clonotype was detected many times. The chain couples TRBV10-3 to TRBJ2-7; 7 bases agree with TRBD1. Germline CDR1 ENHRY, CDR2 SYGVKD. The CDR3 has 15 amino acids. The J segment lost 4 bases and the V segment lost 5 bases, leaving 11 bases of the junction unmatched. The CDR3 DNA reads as TGTGCCATCAGTAGATCCGGGACAGCCGGGTACGAGCAGTACTTC. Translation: CAISRSGTAGYEQYF.

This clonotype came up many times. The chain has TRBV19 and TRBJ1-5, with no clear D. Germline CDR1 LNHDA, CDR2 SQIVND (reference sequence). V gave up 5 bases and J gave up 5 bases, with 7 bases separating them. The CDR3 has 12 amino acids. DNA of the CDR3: TGTGCCAGTAGTTTCTCCTATCAGCCCCAGCATTTT. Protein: CASSFSYQPQHF. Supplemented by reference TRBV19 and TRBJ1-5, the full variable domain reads DGGITQSPKYLFRKEGQNVTLSCEQNLNHDAMYWYRQDPGQGLRLIYYSQIVNDFQKGDIAEGYSVSREKKESFPLTVTSAQKNPTAFYLCASSFSYQPQHFGDGTRLSIL.

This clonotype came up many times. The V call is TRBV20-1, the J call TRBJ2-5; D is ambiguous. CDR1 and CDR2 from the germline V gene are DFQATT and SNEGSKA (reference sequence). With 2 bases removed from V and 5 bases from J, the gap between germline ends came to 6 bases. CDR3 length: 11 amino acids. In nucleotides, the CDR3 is TGCAGTGCTAGATGGCGCGAGACCCAGTACTTC. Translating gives CSARWRETQYF.

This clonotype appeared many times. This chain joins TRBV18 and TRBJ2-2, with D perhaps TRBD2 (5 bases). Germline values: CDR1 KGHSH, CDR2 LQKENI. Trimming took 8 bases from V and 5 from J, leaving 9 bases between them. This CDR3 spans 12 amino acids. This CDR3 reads CASSSGTGELFF. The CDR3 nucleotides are TGTGCCAGCAGCTCGGGGACCGGGGAGCTGTTTTTT.

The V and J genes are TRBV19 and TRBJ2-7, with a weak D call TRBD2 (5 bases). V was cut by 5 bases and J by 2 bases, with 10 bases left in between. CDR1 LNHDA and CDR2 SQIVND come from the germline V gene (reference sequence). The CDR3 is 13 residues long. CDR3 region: CASSSEATYEQYF. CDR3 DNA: TGTGCCAGTAGTTCGGAGGCAACCTACGAGCAGTACTTC.

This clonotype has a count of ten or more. The CDR3 DNA is TGTGCCAGCAGTGACAGGGTCCGGGGTCAAGAGACCCAGTACTTC. This codes for CASSDRVRGQETQYF. The J gene is TRBJ2-5, the V gene TRBV6-1, with D possibly being TRBD1 or TRBD2 (5 bases each). V lost 3 bases and J 2 bases, leaving 13 bases between the germline ends. The V gene's germline CDR1 is MNHNS and CDR2 SASEGT. CDR3 length: 15 residues.